This T cell receptor (beta chain) was profiled in a study of shared clonotypes between healthy human individuals. The overall study: The cohort comprised two women and a few men. Their ages spanned 18 to 49 years.

Every contributor of samples was a Caucasian grown-up residing in Nashville, Tennessee. The CDR3 consists of 15 residues. With 1 base clipped from V and 8 bases from J, the junction kept 10 bases outside the gene matches. CDR1 GTSNPN and CDR2 SVGIG come from the germline V gene (reference sequence). Scientists sequenced DNA from unsorted PBMC on ten immunoSEQ deep assay plates. The method was immunoSEQ multiplex PCR; TCRdb's version includes in-frame clones alone and lacks a portion of them. There are about 470,000 clones in the sample; around 75% occur only once, and roughly 13% lies in the top ten. Broader study findings: Few donors limited the genetic and exposure-history diversity represented.

On this clone itself: Its cognate antigen is unknown.

Sequencing input: PBMCs. The receptor was isolated from a woman in her 40s in good health. Some clones in this sample may be carry-over from other donors' samples. The rearrangement uses TRBV30 and TRBJ1-4; 7 nucleotides align to TRBD1. The CDR3: CAWSESDRVREKLFF. The CDR3 bases are TGTGCCTGGAGTGAGTCAGACAGGGTGAGGGAAAAACTGTTTTTT.